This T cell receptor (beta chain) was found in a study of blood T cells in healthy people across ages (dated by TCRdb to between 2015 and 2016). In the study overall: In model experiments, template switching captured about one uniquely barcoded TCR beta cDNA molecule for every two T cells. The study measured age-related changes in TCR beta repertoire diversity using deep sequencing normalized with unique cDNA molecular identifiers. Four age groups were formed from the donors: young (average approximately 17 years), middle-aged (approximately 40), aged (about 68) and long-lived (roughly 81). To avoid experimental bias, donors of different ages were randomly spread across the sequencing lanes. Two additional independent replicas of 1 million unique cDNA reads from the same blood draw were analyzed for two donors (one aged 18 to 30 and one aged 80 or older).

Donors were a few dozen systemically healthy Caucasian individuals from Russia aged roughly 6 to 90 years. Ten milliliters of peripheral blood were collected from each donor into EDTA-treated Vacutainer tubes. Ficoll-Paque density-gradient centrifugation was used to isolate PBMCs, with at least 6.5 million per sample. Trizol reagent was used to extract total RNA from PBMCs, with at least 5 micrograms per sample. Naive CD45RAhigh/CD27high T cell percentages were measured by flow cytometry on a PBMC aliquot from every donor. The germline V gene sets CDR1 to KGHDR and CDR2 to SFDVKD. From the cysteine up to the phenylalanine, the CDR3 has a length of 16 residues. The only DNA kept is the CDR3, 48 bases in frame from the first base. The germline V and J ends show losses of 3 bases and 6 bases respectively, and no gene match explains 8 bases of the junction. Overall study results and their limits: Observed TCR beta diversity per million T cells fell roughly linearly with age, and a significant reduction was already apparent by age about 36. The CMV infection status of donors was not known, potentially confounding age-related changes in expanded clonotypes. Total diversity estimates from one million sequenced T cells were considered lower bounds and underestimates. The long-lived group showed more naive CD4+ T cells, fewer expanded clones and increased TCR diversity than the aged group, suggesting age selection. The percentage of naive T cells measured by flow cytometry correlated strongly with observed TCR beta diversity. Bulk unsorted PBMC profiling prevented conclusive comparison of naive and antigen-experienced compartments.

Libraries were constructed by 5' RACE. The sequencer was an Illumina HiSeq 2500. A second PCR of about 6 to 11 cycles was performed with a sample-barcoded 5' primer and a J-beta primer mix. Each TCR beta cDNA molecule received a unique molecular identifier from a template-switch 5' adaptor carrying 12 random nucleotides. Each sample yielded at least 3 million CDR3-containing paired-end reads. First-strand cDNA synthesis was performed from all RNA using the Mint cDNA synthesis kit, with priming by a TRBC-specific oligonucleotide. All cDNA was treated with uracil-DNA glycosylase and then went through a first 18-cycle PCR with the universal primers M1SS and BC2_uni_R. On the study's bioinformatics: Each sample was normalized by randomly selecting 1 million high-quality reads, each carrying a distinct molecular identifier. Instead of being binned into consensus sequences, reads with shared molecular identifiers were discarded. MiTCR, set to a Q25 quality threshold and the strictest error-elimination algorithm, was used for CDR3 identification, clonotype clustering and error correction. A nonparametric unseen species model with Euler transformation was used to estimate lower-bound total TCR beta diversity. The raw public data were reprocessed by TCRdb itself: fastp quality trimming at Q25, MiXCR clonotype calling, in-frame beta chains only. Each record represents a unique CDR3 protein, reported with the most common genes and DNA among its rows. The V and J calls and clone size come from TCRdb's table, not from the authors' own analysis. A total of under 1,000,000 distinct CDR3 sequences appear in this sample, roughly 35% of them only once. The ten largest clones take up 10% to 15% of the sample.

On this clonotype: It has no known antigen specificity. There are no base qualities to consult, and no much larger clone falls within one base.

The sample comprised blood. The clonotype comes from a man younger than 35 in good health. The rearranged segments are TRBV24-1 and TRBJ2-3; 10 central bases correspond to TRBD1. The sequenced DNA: TGTGCCACCAGTGATCCCGGGACAGGGGCGGTTGATACGCAGTATTTT. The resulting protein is CATSDPGTGAVDTQYF.